The source of this T cell receptor beta chain is a study of blood T cells in healthy people across ages. Study-wide findings and caveats: Diversity estimates drawn from one million T cells were deemed underestimates. More naive CD4+ cells and higher diversity marked long-lived donors relative to aged donors.

Germline V lookup: CDR1 LGHDT, CDR2 YNNKEL (reference sequence). The CDR3 covers 13 residues. Deletions cut 4 bases from V and 10 bases from J, with 16 bases between. With respect to this clonotype: Its cognate antigen is unknown.

It was with a sample-barcoded 5' primer and a J-beta primer mix that a second PCR of roughly 6 to 12 cycles was run. Each CDR3 protein is one row after TCRdb ran MiXCR on the 5' RACE reads. Of approximately 1.5 million distinct CDR3 sequences listed, roughly 32% are singletons. At least 5 micrograms of total RNA were extracted per sample. The source material was blood. The receptor was derived from a woman aged 25 to 39 in good health. V usage is TRBV3-1 and J usage is TRBJ1-1; D gene uncertain. The DNA for the CDR3 is TGTGCCAGCAGCCGACAAGGGCCTGGCGGAGCTTTCTTT. Its protein is CASSRQGPGGAFF.